Detailed here is one T cell receptor beta chain. Its antigen is not known. PCR was performed using 60 Vbeta and 13 Jbeta primers. Authors' data handling: Counted up in a later analysis, unique TCR beta chains came to roughly 80 million, with about 9.9 million shared. Clones were read by immunoSEQ multiplex PCR, and TCRdb kept only the in-frame ones, dropping some. The DNA was the basis for D and trimming; V, J and clone size are from that table. Altogether more than 80,000 clones are present, roughly 79% being singletons, with the ten largest covering roughly 3%. Germline loops: CDR1 MGHRA, CDR2 YSYEKL. V was clipped by 0 bases and J by 0 bases; unmatched bases: 5. This CDR3 is built from 16 residues. These data are taken from a study of cytomegalovirus exposure and HLA in healthy donors. Study-wide points: There were a few CMV-associated chains whose specificity for CMV antigens was confirmed in vitro.

This TCR came from a female donor in good health and CMV-seropositive. Sequenced material: PBMCs. The V and J genes are TRBV4-1 and TRBJ2-7; 7 bases match TRBD2. CDR3 sequence reads: CASSQDGGGSSYEQYF. The CDR3 bases are TGCGCCAGCAGCCAAGATGGGGGGGGGAGCTCCTACGAGCAGTACTTC.